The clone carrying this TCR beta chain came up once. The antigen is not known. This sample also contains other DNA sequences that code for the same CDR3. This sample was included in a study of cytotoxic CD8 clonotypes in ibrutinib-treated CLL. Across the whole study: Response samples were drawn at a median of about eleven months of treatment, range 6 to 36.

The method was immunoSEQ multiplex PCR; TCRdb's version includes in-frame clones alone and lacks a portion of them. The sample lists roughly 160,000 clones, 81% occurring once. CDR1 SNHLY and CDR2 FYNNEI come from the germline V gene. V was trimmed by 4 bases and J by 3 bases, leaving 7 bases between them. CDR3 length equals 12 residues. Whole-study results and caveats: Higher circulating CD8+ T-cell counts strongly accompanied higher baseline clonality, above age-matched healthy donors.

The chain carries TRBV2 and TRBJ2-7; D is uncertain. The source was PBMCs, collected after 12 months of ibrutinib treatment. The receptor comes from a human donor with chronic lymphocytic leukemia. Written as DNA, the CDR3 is TGTGCCAGCAGTGTAAGGGACTACGAGCAGTACTTC. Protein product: CASSVRDYEQYF.